The 21 T cell receptor beta chains below come from one sample, sequenced in a study of PD-L1 blockade in urothelial cancer. The time point here: pretreatment peripheral blood. TCRdb's table, derived via immunoSEQ multiplex PCR, lists solely in-frame clones and lacks some. The table includes approximately 90,000 clones, nearly 90% detected once. The sample here was PBMCs, taken around atezolizumab (anti-PD-L1) treatment. The source of these receptors is a man aged 55 to 69 with urothelial cancer.

This chain uses TRBV5-6 with TRBJ2-7, with D possibly matching TRBD1 (5 bases). V lost 2 bases and J lost 5, with 5 bases in between. The length of the CDR3 is 11 residues. CDR1 and CDR2 from the germline V gene are SGHDT and YYEEEE. The CDR3 DNA follows: TGTGCCAGCAGCTTAGGGGACGAGCAGTACTTC. Translation gives CASSLGDEQYF.

V usage is TRBV28 and J usage is TRBJ2-5; D unclear. Germline CDR1 reads MDHEN; CDR2 reads SYDVKM. V was shortened by 5 bases and J by 1 base, with 5 bases between the two germline ends. The CDR3 is made up of 12 amino acids. The CDR3 DNA reads TGTGCCAGCAGTCTTCTCCAAGAGACCCAGTACTTC. Translated, it gives CASSLLQETQYF.

The chain joins TRBV18 to TRBJ1-5; 8 bases fit TRBD1. V shed 6 bases and J 5 bases; nucleotides not matched to a gene: 6. The CDR3 spans 14 residues. Germline CDR1 reads KGHSH; CDR2 reads LQKENI. The CDR3 loop reads CASSRGTGDQPQHF. The CDR3, as DNA: TGTGCCAGCTCGCGGGGGACAGGAGATCAGCCCCAGCATTTT.

This clone was detected once. This chain connects TRBV19 to TRBJ2-5; the match to TRBD1 covers 7 bases. CDR3 length: 15 amino acids. Losses at the gene ends were 2 bases for V and 5 bases for J; bases not matched to a gene: 8. Germline V gene lookup returns CDR1 LNHDA and CDR2 SQIVND (reference sequence). This CDR3 is CASSITGARGETQYF. The CDR3 coding sequence is TGTGCCAGTAGTATAACAGGGGCGCGAGGGGAGACCCAGTACTTC. Looking up the rest from reference TRBV19 and TRBJ2-5 gives the full variable domain: DGGITQSPKYLFRKEGQNVTLSCEQNLNHDAMYWYRQDPGQGLRLIYYSQIVNDFQKGDIAEGYSVSREKKESFPLTVTSAQKNPTAFYLCASSITGARGETQYFGPGTRLLVL.

The V call is TRBV5-1, the J call TRBJ2-4; weak D call: TRBD1 (6 bases). Germline CDR1 reads SGHRS; CDR2 reads YFSETQ. V dropped 0 bases and J dropped 6 bases, with 13 bases sitting between them. This CDR3 is 15 amino acids long. CDR3 region: CASSLGDILGNIQYF. CDR3 DNA: TGCGCCAGCAGCTTGGGGGACATCCTCGGAAACATTCAGTACTTC.

V gene TRBV5-4 combines with J gene TRBJ2-5; tentatively, D is TRBD1 (6 bases). The CDR3 spans 13 residues. Trimming removed 7 bases at V and 1 base at J, with 11 bases between. Per the germline V gene, CDR1 is SGHNT and CDR2 is YYREEE (reference sequence). Here the CDR3 DNA reads TGTGCCAGCTCCACAGGGTCCCAAGAGACCCAGTACTTC. Protein: CASSTGSQETQYF.

V gene TRBV5-1 combines with J gene TRBJ2-7, with 8 positions matching TRBD1. The germline V gene encodes CDR1 SGHRS and CDR2 YFSETQ. Germline trimming cut 4 bases from V and 4 bases from J; bases unmatched to any gene: 7. The CDR3 is 14 amino acids. The CDR3 coding sequence is TGCGCCAGCAGCGGGGATGGACAGGGTTACGAGCAGTACTTC. It specifies CASSGDGQGYEQYF.

The V gene is TRBV2, the J gene TRBJ1-1, with unresolved D. This CDR3 has 14 amino acids. CDR1 and CDR2 (germline): SNHLY, FYNNEI. V lost 5 bases, J lost 1 base, and 11 bases lay in between. CDR3 nucleotide sequence: TGTGCCAGCAGTCGAGAAGGGAGGAACACTGAAGCTTTCTTT. It yields the protein CASSREGRNTEAFF.

J is TRBJ2-5 and V is TRBV5-1, with 7 bases fitting TRBD1. The length of the CDR3 is 13 residues. Germline CDR1 SGHRS, CDR2 YFSETQ. J lost 3 bases, V lost 4 bases, and 3 bases had no gene match. The CDR3 nucleotides read TGCGCCAGCAGCAACACAGGGGAAGAGACCCAGTACTTC. Translated: CASSNTGEETQYF. Combining the CDR3 with reference TRBV5-1 and TRBJ2-5 gives the whole variable domain KAGVTQTPRYLIKTRGQQVTLSCSPISGHRSVSWYQQTPGQGLQFLFEYFSETQRNKGNFPGRFSGRQFSNSRSEMNVSTLELGDSALYLCASSNTGEETQYFGPGTRLLVL.

The chain recombines TRBV9 with TRBJ1-4; D remains ambiguous. The length of the CDR3 is 15 residues. The V end lost 4 bases, the J end lost 0 bases, and 10 bases lay between the germline ends. CDR1 and CDR2 (germline): SGDLS, YYNGEE. This CDR3 reads CASSPLSATNEKLFF. Here the CDR3 DNA reads TGTGCCAGCAGCCCCCTAAGCGCAACTAATGAAAAACTGTTTTTT.

The CDR3, as DNA: TGTGCCAGCAGCGACCGACAGGGGGAGAACCAAGAGACCCAGTACTTC. Its protein product is CASSDRQGENQETQYF. This rearrangement joins TRBV9 to TRBJ2-5; TRBD1 matches at 9 bases. This CDR3 has 16 residues. The V gene's germline CDR1 is SGDLS and CDR2 YYNGEE. Trimming removed 3 bases from V and 0 bases from J; junction bases left unmatched: 6.

This rearrangement joins TRBV4-2 to TRBJ2-4; 7 bases are shared with TRBD1. Germline V CDR1 and CDR2: LGHNA, YNFKEQ. The CDR3 loop spans 19 amino acids. With 0 bases clipped from V and 1 base from J, the junction kept 12 bases outside the gene matches. The DNA for the CDR3 is TGTGCCAGCAGCCAAGATCAGGGGGTGATAGGGGAGGCCAAAAACATTCAGTACTTC. This codes for CASSQDQGVIGEAKNIQYF.

CDR3 protein: CASTSSPYSTDTQYF. The CDR3 DNA follows: TGTGCCAGCACCTCGTCCCCCTACTCCACAGATACGCAGTATTTT. This chain links TRBV27 with TRBJ2-3; D call uncertain. This CDR3 comprises 15 residues. Between the trimmed V and J ends, which lost 7 bases and 2 bases, there was a span of 16 bases. Germline loops: CDR1 MNHEY, CDR2 SMNVEV (reference sequence).

The V call is TRBV2, the J call TRBJ1-3, with a weak D call TRBD1 (5 bases). The length of the CDR3 is 15 residues. Germline V CDR1 and CDR2: SNHLY, FYNNEI. Trimming cost V 4 bases and J 11 bases, with 21 bases left between them. This CDR3 is CASSVGWQGGWAIYF. DNA of the CDR3: TGTGCCAGCAGTGTAGGGTGGCAGGGCGGTTGGGCCATATATTTT.

The chain recombines TRBV5-5 with TRBJ2-1; 7 bases are shared with TRBD2. Germline trimming cut 6 bases from V and 7 bases from J; bases unmatched to any gene: 7. Germline lookup yields CDR1 SGHKS and CDR2 YYEKEE (reference sequence). The CDR3 length is 13 residues. The DNA of the CDR3 is TGTGCCAGCATTACTTGGGGAGGGAATGAGCAGTTCTTC. Amino acids: CASITWGGNEQFF.

This chain joins TRBV28 and TRBJ1-4, with 8 bases lining up with TRBD1. The V gene end was trimmed by 9 bases and the J gene end by 7 bases; junction bases not matched to a gene: 7. The CDR3 contains 13 residues. CDR1 is MDHEN, CDR2 SYDVKM, per germline. For the CDR3, the DNA is TGTGCCAGTAGGGGACAGGCCCTTGAAAAACTGTTTTTT. This translates into CASRGQALEKLFF.

The rearrangement joins TRBV5-8 to TRBJ2-5; D call uncertain. The tail of the sequence fits TRBJ2-7 better, so the J call may be wrong. This CDR3 is 17 amino acids long. The V gene's germline CDR1 is SGHTS and CDR2 YDEGEE. For the CDR3, the DNA is TGTGCCAGCAGCTTGGATCAGACAAACTCACGTCTCTACGAGCAGTACTTC. It yields the protein CASSLDQTNSRLYEQYF.

The chain carries TRBV9 and TRBJ2-2; 9 bases are shared with TRBD1. Trimming cost V 3 bases and J 4 bases; bases outside gene matches: 4. Germline V lookup: CDR1 SGDLS, CDR2 YYNGEE. The CDR3 totals 15 residues. CDR3 loop: CASSAATGGTGELFF. CDR3 sequence (DNA): TGTGCCAGCAGCGCCGCGACAGGGGGCACCGGGGAGCTGTTTTTT.

The chain uses TRBV29-1 and TRBJ2-5, with D maybe TRBD1 (5 bases). V was shortened by 5 bases and J by 3 bases, with 13 bases between the two germline ends. This CDR3 has 13 amino acids. CDR1 is SQVTM and CDR2 is ANQGSEA in the germline V gene. As DNA, the CDR3 is TGCAGCGTTCGGCCCAGGGTGGAAGAGACCCAGTACTTC. Translated: CSVRPRVEETQYF.

This chain uses TRBV4-3 with TRBJ2-7; tentatively, D is TRBD1 (6 bases). Germline loops: CDR1 LGHNA, CDR2 YSLEER. The ends were cut back, 0 bases at V and 3 bases at J, with 12 bases in the middle. The CDR3 sequence is 15 residues long. The CDR3, as DNA: TGCGCCAGCAGCCAAGACCCAGGGGACGGCTACGAGCAGTACTTC. It specifies CASSQDPGDGYEQYF.

This chain links TRBV30 with TRBJ1-2, with 11 bases matching TRBD1. The CDR3 has 16 amino acids. Trimming at V came to 5 bases and at J to 5 bases, leaving 13 bases not matched to a gene. Germline assignment: CDR1 GTSNPN and CDR2 SVGIG (reference sequence). The CDR3 DNA sequence: TGTGCCTGGTCGGACAGGGGGCGGGTATTGACGTATGGCTACACCTTC. This translates into CAWSDRGRVLTYGYTF.